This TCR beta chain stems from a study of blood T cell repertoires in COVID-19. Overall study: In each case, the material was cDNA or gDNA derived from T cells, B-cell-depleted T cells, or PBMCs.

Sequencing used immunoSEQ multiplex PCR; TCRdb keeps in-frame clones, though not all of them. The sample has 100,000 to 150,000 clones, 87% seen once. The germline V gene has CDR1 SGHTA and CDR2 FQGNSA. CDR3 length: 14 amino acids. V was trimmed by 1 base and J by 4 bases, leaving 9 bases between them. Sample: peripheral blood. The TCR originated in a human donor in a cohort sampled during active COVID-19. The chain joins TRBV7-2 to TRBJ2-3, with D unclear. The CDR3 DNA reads TGTGCCAGCAGCTTAGTCGGTGCCGCAGATACGCAGTATTTT. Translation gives CASSLVGAADTQYF.